These T cell receptor beta chains were read from a single sample in a study of blood T cell repertoires in COVID-19. The repertoire was sequenced with immunoSEQ multiplex PCR; TCRdb's copy has only in-frame clones and lacks some. Among about 120,000 clones, more than 75% were seen once, and the ten largest hold 3.9%. The sample comprised peripheral blood. The receptors originated from a man aged 60 to 69 with acute or convalescent COVID-19. The CDR3 runs from the conserved cysteine through the conserved F or W. The D gene is left open where the match is weak. Only some rows state a clone size, as once, few, many or a class for expanded clones.

CDR3 | DNA | J | V | size | D | length
CASSLGSSATSGRSDTQYF | TGTGCCAGCAGCTTAGGGTCTTCGGCGACTAGCGGGAGGTCAGATACGCAGTATTTT | TRBJ2-3 | TRBV11-2 | - | TRBD2 | 19
CASSELLAGGPNEQFF | TGTGCCAGCAGTGAGCTACTAGCGGGAGGGCCAAATGAGCAGTTCTTC | TRBJ2-1 | TRBV25-1 | - | TRBD2 | 16
CASSLTREAPNEQFF | TGTGCCAGCAGCTTAACGCGGGAGGCCCCCAATGAGCAGTTCTTC | TRBJ2-1 | TRBV13 | - | TRBD2 | 15
CASSQEESTGQHF | TGCGCCAGCAGCCAAGAAGAAAGCACGGGCCAGCATTTT | TRBJ1-5 | TRBV4-1 | - | - | 13
CASSFNSEYTEAFF | TGTGCCAGCAGTTTCAACAGTGAGTACACTGAAGCTTTCTTT | TRBJ1-1 | TRBV28 | many | - | 14
CASSGQVGSDEKLFF | TGTGCCAGCAGCGGACAGGTCGGAAGCGATGAAAAACTGTTTTTT | TRBJ1-4 | TRBV28 | - | TRBD1 | 15
CASSHRQGDYEQYF | TGTGCCAGCAGCCACCGACAGGGAGACTACGAGCAGTACTTC | TRBJ2-7 | TRBV4-2 | few | TRBD1 | 14
CASSLDPRGHEQYF | TGTGCCAGCAGCTTGGACCCCAGGGGCCACGAGCAGTACTTC | TRBJ2-7 | TRBV5-4 | once | - | 14
CASSIAGAWNEQFF | TGTGCCAGCAGCATAGCGGGAGCGTGGAATGAGCAGTTCTTC | TRBJ2-1 | TRBV13 | few | TRBD2 | 14
CASSLGGSGWNEQFF | TGTGCCAGCAGCTTGGGCGGGAGTGGGTGGAATGAGCAGTTCTTC | TRBJ2-1 | TRBV5-5 | - | TRBD2 | 15
CASSTGQGDSPLHF | TGTGCCAGCAGCACGGGACAGGGGGATTCACCCCTCCACTTT | TRBJ1-6 | TRBV5-8 | few | TRBD1 | 14
CASSQTSGTYEQYF | TGTGCCAGCTCACAGACTAGCGGTACCTACGAGCAGTACTTC | TRBJ2-7 | TRBV18 | - | TRBD2 | 14
CATTPQGGSYNEQFF | TGTGCCACCACCCCTCAGGGTGGCTCCTACAATGAGCAGTTCTTC | TRBJ2-1 | TRBV24-1 | - | - | 15
CASSRQELEAFF | TGTGCCAGCAGCCGACAGGAGTTGGAAGCTTTCTTT | TRBJ1-1 | TRBV2 | - | - | 12
CASSQLAGEKSEQFF | TGTGCCAGCAGCCAGTTAGCGGGAGAAAAGAGTGAGCAGTTCTTC | TRBJ2-1 | TRBV6-6 | - | TRBD2 | 15
CASSQDRGGEKLFF | TGCGCCAGCAGCCAGGACAGGGGAGGGGAAAAACTGTTTTTT | TRBJ1-4 | TRBV4-1 | - | TRBD1 | 14
CATSRSNGGEQFF | TGTGCCACCAGCAGGAGCAACGGCGGGGAGCAGTTCTTC | TRBJ2-1 | TRBV15 | - | - | 13
CASRWTGNNEQFF | TGTGCCAGCAGGTGGACAGGGAACAATGAGCAGTTCTTC | TRBJ2-1 | TRBV2 | - | TRBD1 | 13
CASSLAVRGPYGYTF | TGTGCCAGCAGCTTAGCGGTCAGGGGCCCCTATGGCTACACCTTC | TRBJ1-2 | TRBV7-8 | - | - | 15
CSVEKRRGNTGELFF | TGCAGCGTTGAGAAACGGCGGGGCAACACCGGGGAGCTGTTTTTT | TRBJ2-2 | TRBV29-1 | - | - | 15
CASSPIRGRESYEQYF | TGTGCCAGCAGCCCAATCAGGGGTAGGGAATCCTACGAGCAGTACTTC | TRBJ2-7 | TRBV27 | - | - | 16
CASSPATDREAFF | TGTGCCAGCTCACCAGCGACTGACCGTGAAGCTTTCTTT | TRBJ1-1 | TRBV18 | - | - | 13
CASSLERLPGANVLTF | TGTGCCAGCAGCCTAGAGAGGTTACCGGGGGCCAACGTCCTGACTTTC | TRBJ2-6 | TRBV14 | few | - | 16
CASSPRTSGRPPDTQYF | TGTGCCAGCAGCCCCCGGACTAGCGGGAGGCCCCCAGATACGCAGTATTTT | TRBJ2-3 | TRBV11-2 | - | TRBD2 | 17
CASSSPRGGLNTEAFF | TGTGCCAGCAGCTCCCCTCGGGGAGGGCTGAACACTGAAGCTTTCTTT | TRBJ1-1 | TRBV7-2 | - | - | 16
CASSVSGIGSDTQYF | TGCGCCAGCAGTGTATCAGGGATCGGGTCAGATACGCAGTATTTT | TRBJ2-3 | TRBV10-1 | - | - | 15
CASSFTVFNSPLHF | TGTGCCAGCAGCTTTACAGTCTTCAATTCACCCCTCCACTTT | TRBJ1-6 | TRBV7-2 | - | - | 14
CASRTLSDPSYEQYF | TGTGCCAGCAGAACGCTTAGCGACCCCTCCTACGAGCAGTACTTC | TRBJ2-7 | TRBV28 | - | - | 15
CASSLGGQMYQETQYF | TGTGCCAGCAGCTTGGGGGGCCAGATGTACCAAGAGACCCAGTACTTC | TRBJ2-5 | TRBV5-6 | - | - | 16
CASSQDRTLRELFF | TGTGCCAGCAGCCAAGACCGGACTCTGCGGGAGCTGTTTTTT | TRBJ2-2 | TRBV4-2 | - | - | 14
CASSSGTAANEKLFF | TGTGCCAGTAGCTCGGGGACAGCTGCTAATGAAAAACTGTTTTTT | TRBJ1-4 | TRBV19 | - | TRBD1 | 15
CASSPGGAGVPYEQYF | TGCGCCAGCAGCCCGGGTGGGGCAGGGGTACCCTACGAGCAGTACTTC | TRBJ2-7 | TRBV5-1 | - | - | 16
CASSLDWQASYNEQFF | TGTGCCAGCAGCTTAGACTGGCAGGCTTCCTACAATGAGCAGTTCTTC | TRBJ2-1 | TRBV7-2 | - | - | 16
CASSSQGASYGYTF | TGTGCCAGCAGTTCCCAGGGGGCATCCTATGGCTACACCTTC | TRBJ1-2 | TRBV6-2/TRBV6-3 | - | TRBD1 | 14
CASSHRLAGTPNEQFF | TGCGCCAGCAGCCATCGACTAGCGGGCACGCCGAATGAGCAGTTCTTC | TRBJ2-1 | TRBV4-1 | - | TRBD2 | 16
CASSPGQTSAPLHF | TGTGCCAGCAGCCCAGGACAGACTTCGGCACCCCTCCACTTT | TRBJ1-6 | TRBV7-2 | - | - | 14
CASSTGSYPSHEQYF | TGTGCCAGCAGCACAGGGAGTTATCCTTCCCACGAGCAGTACTTC | TRBJ2-7 | TRBV6-2/TRBV6-3 | - | - | 15
CSASRGTSSPEQYF | TGCAGTGCTAGTCGTGGGACTTCTTCCCCCGAGCAGTACTTC | TRBJ2-7 | TRBV20-1 | - | - | 14
CASSLVGPNEQFF | TGCGCCAGCAGCTTGGTTGGGCCAAATGAGCAGTTCTTC | TRBJ2-1 | TRBV5-1 | - | - | 13
CASSESLAGATNEQFF | TGTGCCAGCAGTGAATCGCTAGCGGGAGCCACCAATGAGCAGTTCTTC | TRBJ2-1 | TRBV6-1 | - | TRBD2 | 16
CASSSPGQAKQETQYF | TGTGCCAGCAGCTCCCCGGGACAGGCCAAACAAGAGACCCAGTACTTC | TRBJ2-5 | TRBV7-9 | - | TRBD1 | 16
CASSEGASGRTVDEQFF | TGTGCCAGCAGTGAAGGAGCCAGCGGGAGGACGGTGGATGAGCAGTTCTTC | TRBJ2-1 | TRBV2 | few | TRBD2 | 17
CASSPRDISYEQYF | TGTGCCAGCAGTCCTCGGGACATTTCCTACGAGCAGTACTTC | TRBJ2-7 | TRBV28 | - | - | 14
CASSGPRAPNEQFF | TGTGCCAGCAGTGGGCCTCGCGCTCCCAATGAGCAGTTCTTC | TRBJ2-1 | TRBV28 | - | - | 14
CATSDPSGTGGDTQYF | TGTGCCACCAGTGATCCATCCGGGACAGGGGGAGATACGCAGTATTTT | TRBJ2-3 | TRBV24-1 | - | TRBD1 | 16
CASSVGLTYEQYF | TGTGCCAGCAGCGTGGGACTAACCTACGAGCAGTACTTC | TRBJ2-7 | TRBV9 | few | TRBD2 | 13